The source of this TCR beta chain is a study of shared clonotypes between healthy human individuals. In the source study's methods: Sequence data from immunoSEQ were junction-only and lacked quality scores; consequently, filtering differed. Here immunoSEQ multiplex PCR was the method, and the copy in TCRdb shows in-frame clones only, minus some. V and J calls and clone size are given by that table; D and trimming were obtained from the DNA. Of 110,000 or so clones listed, under 70% were seen once; the top ten hold about 22%. This CDR3 has 17 residues. The J segment lost 2 bases and the V segment lost 4 bases, leaving 8 bases of the junction unmatched. Germline-derived CDR1 and CDR2 are KGHSH and LQKENI.

The chain uses TRBV18 and TRBJ1-5; TRBD1 aligns across 10 bases. Sequenced input: memory CD8+ T cells sorted from blood. Subset noted: CD45RO+ cells pooled with CCR7-negative TemRA cells. This sequence was found in a woman aged 25 to 39 in good health. The CDR3 DNA is TGTGCCAGCTCACAGAGGAGGGACAGGGGAGGCAATCAGCCCCAGCATTTT. Protein: CASSQRRDRGGNQPQHF.